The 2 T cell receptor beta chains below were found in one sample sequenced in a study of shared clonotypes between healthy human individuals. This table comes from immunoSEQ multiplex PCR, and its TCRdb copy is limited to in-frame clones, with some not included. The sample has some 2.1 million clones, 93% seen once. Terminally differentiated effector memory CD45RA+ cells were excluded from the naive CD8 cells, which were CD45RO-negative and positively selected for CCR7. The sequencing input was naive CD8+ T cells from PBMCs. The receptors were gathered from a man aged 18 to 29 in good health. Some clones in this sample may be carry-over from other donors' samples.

CDR3 DNA: TGCAGCGGTGGACAGGGGGCAGACGAGCAGTACTTC. It translates to CSGGQGADEQYF. This sequence joins TRBV29-1 and TRBJ2-5; 11 bases match TRBD1. The J call is doubtful: the DNA matches TRBJ2-7 better. Germline loops: CDR1 SQVTM, CDR2 ANQGSEA. The CDR3 totals 12 residues.

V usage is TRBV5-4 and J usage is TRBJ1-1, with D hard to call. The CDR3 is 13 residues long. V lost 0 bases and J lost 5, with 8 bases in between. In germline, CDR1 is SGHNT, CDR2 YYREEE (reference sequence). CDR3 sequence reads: CASSLGAWTEAFF. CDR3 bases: TGTGCCAGCAGCTTGGGGGCGTGGACTGAAGCTTTCTTT.